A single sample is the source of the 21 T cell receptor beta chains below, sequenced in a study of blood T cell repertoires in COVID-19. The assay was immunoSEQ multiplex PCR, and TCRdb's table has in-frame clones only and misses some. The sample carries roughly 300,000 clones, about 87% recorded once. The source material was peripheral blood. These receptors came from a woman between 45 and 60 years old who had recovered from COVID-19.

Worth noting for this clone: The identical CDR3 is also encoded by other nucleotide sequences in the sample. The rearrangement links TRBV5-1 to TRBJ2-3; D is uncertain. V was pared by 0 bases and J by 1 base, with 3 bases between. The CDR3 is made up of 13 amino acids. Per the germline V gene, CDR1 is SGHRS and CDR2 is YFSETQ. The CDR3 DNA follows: TGCGCCAGCAGCTTGGCCGGCACAGATACGCAGTATTTT. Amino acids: CASSLAGTDTQYF.

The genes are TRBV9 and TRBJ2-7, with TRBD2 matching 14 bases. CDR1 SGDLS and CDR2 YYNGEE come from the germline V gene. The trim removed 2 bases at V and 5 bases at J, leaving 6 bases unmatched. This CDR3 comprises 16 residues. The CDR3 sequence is CASSVGTSGSVDEQYF. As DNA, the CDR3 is TGTGCCAGCAGCGTCGGGACTAGCGGGAGCGTCGACGAGCAGTACTTC.

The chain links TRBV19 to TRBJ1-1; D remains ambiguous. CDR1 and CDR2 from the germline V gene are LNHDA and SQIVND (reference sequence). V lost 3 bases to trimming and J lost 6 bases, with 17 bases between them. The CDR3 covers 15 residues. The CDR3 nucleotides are TGTGCCAGTAGTATTCTGGCAGGCAACGGCGCTGAAGCTTTCTTT. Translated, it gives CASSILAGNGAEAFF. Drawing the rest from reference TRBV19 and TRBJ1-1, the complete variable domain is DGGITQSPKYLFRKEGQNVTLSCEQNLNHDAMYWYRQDPGQGLRLIYYSQIVNDFQKGDIAEGYSVSREKKESFPLTVTSAQKNPTAFYLCASSILAGNGAEAFFGQGTRLTVV.

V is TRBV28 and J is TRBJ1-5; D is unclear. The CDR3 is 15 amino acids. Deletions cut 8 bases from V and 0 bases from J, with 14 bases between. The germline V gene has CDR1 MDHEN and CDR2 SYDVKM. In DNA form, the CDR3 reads TGTGCCAGCTCCCAAGGAGTTCTTAGCAATCAGCCCCAGCATTTT. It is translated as CASSQGVLSNQPQHF.

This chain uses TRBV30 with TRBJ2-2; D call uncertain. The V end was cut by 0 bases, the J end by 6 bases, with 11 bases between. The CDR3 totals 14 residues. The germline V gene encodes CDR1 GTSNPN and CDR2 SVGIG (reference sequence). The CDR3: CAWSVYVVAGELFF. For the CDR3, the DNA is TGTGCCTGGAGTGTGTATGTAGTTGCCGGGGAGCTGTTTTTT.

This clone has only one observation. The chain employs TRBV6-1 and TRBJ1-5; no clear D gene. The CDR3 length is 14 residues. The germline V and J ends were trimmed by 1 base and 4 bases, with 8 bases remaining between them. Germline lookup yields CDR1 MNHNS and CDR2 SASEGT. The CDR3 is CASSEVYRNQPQHF. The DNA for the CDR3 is TGTGCCAGCAGTGAAGTCTACAGAAATCAGCCCCAGCATTTT.

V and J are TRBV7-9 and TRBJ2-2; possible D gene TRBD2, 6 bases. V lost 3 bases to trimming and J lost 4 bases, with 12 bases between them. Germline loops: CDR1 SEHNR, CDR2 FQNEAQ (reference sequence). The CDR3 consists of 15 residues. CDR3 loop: CASSFGGSSTGELFF. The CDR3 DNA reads TGTGCCAGCAGCTTCGGGGGTAGTAGCACCGGGGAGCTGTTTTTT.

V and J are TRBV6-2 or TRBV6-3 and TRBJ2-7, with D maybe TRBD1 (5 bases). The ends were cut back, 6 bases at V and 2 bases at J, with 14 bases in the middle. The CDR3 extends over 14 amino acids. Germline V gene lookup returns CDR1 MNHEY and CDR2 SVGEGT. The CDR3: CASSQRGATYEQYF. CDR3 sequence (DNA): TGTGCCAGCAGCCAACGTGGGGCTACCTACGAGCAGTACTTC.

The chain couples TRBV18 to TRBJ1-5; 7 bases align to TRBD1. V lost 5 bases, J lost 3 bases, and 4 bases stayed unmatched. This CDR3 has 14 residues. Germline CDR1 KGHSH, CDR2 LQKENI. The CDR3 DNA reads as TGTGCCAGCTCAGCGGGACAGCCCAATCAGCCCCAGCATTTT. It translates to CASSAGQPNQPQHF.

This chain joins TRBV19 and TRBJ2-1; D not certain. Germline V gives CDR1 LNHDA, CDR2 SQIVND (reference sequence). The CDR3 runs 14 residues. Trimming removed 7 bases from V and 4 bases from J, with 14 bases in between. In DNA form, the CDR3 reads TGTGCCAGTACCCCGGTCGGGTCTTACAATGAGCAGTTCTTC. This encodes CASTPVGSYNEQFF.

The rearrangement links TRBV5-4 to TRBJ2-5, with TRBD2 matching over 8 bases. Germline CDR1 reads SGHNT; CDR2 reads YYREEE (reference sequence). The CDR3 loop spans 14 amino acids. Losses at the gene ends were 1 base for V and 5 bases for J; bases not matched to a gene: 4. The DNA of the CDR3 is TGTGCCAGCAGCTTGCGGGGGGGCGGGGAGACCCAGTACTTC. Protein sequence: CASSLRGGGETQYF. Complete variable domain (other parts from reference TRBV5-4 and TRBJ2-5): ETGVTQSPTHLIKTRGQQVTLRCSSQSGHNTVSWYQQALGQGPQFIFQYYREEENGRGNFPPRFSGLQFPNYSSELNVNALELDDSALYLCASSLRGGGETQYFGPGTRLLVL.

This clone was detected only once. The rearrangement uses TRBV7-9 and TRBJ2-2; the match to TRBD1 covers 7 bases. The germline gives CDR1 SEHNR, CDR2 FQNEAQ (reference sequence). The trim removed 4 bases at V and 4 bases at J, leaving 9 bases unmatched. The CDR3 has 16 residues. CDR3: CASSSDREYFTGELFF. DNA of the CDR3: TGTGCCAGCAGCTCAGACAGGGAATACTTCACCGGGGAGCTGTTTTTT.

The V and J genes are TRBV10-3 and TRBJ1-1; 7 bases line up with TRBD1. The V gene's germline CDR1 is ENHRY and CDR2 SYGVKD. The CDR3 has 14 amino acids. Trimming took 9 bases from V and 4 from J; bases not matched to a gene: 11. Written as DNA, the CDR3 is TGTGCCATGACGACAGGGCCCGGGAGCACTGAAGCTTTCTTT. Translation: CAMTTGPGSTEAFF.

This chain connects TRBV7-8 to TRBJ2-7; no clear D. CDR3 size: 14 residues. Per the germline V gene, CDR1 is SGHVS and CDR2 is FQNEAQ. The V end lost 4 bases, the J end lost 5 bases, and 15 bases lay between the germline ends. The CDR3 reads CASSSAGFSDEQYF. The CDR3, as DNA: TGTGCCAGCAGCTCCGCCGGGTTCTCGGACGAGCAGTACTTC.

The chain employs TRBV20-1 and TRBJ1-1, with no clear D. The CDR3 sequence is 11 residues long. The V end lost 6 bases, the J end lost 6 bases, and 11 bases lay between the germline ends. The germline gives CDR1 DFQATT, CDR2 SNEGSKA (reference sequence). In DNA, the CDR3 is TGCAGTGCCGTCGTCAGGTCTGAAGCTTTCTTT. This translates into CSAVVRSEAFF.

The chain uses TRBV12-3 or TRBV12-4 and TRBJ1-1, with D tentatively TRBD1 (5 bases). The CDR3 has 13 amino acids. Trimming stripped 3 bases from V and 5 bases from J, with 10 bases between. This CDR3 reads CASSFGAGTEAFF. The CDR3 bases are TGTGCCAGCAGTTTTGGGGCTGGAACTGAAGCTTTCTTT.

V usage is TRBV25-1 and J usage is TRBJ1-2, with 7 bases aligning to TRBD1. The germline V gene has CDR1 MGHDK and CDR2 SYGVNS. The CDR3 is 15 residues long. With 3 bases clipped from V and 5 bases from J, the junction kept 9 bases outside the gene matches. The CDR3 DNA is TGTGCCAGCAGTGACCTACCAGGGGGTTTATATGGCTACACCTTC. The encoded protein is CASSDLPGGLYGYTF.

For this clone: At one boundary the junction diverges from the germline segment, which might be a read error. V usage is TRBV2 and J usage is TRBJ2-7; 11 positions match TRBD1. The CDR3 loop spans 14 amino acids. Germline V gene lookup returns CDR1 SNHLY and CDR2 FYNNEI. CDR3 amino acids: CASKRTGGSSEQYF. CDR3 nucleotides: TGTGCCAGCAAACGGACAGGGGGCTCCTCCGAGCAGTACTTC.

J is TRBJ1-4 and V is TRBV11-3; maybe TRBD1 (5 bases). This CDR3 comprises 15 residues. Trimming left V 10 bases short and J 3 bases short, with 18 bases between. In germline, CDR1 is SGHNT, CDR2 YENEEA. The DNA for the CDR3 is TGTGCCACCAAGACCCGGGGGTTGGCTAATGAAAAACTGTTTTTT. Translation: CATKTRGLANEKLFF.

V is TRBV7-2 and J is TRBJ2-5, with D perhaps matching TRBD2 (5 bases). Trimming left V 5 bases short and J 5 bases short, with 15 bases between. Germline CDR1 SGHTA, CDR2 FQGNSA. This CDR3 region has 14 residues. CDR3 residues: CASSLRAGRETQYF. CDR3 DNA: TGTGCCAGCAGCCTAAGGGCGGGCCGGGAGACCCAGTACTTC.

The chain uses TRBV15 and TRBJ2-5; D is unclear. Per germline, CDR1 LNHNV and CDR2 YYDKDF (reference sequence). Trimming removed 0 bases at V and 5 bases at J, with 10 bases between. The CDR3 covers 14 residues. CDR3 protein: CATSRDRGRETQYF. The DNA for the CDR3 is TGTGCCACCAGCAGAGATCGAGGTCGGGAGACCCAGTACTTC. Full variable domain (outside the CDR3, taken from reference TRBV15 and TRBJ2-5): DAMVIQNPRYQVTQFGKPVTLSCSQTLNHNVMYWYQQKSSQAPKLLFHYYDKDFNNEADTPDNFQSRRPNTSFCFLDIRSPGLGDTAMYLCATSRDRGRETQYFGPGTRLLVL.